One and the same sample provided the 27 T cell receptor beta chains below, sequenced in a study of shared clonotypes between healthy human individuals. CD45RO-negative, CCR7-positively selected cells formed the naive CD8 fraction, excluding terminally differentiated effector memory CD45RA+ cells. Some clones are missing from TCRdb's copy, which holds only in-frame ones; the method was immunoSEQ multiplex PCR. The sample lists some 2,100,000 clones; roughly 91% were seen once. The sequencing sample was made of naive CD8+ T cells from PBMCs. The receptor source for this set is a man between 18 and 35 years old in good health. Some clones in this sample may be carry-over from other donors' samples.

As to this clone: At the DNA level, this CDR3 is encoded by other sequences in the same sample as well. The chain links TRBV7-2 to TRBJ2-1; tentatively, D is TRBD2 (6 bases). This CDR3 region has 15 residues. Germline V CDR1 and CDR2: SGHTA, FQGNSA. Trimming stripped 3 bases from V and 0 bases from J, with 9 bases between. CDR3 sequence (DNA): TGTGCCAGCAGCTTGATCGGGAGCTCCTACAATGAGCAGTTCTTC. This sequence encodes CASSLIGSSYNEQFF.

This clone was observed a few times. The gene calls are TRBV4-1 and TRBJ1-3; TRBD1 is a possible D gene (5 bases). CDR1 is MGHRA and CDR2 is YSYEKL in the germline V gene. V lost 3 bases to trimming and J lost 3 bases, with 12 bases between them. The length of the CDR3 is 15 residues. The CDR3 here is CASSQDPGLGNTIYF. As DNA, the CDR3 is TGCGCCAGCAGCCAGGATCCAGGGCTTGGAAACACCATATATTTT.

The V gene is TRBV10-1, the J gene TRBJ2-7; D remains unclear. Germline V lookup: CDR1 WNHNN, CDR2 SYGVQD (reference sequence). CDR3 size: 13 residues. Trimming removed 4 bases at V and 0 bases at J, with 7 bases between. CDR3 bases: TGCGCCAGCAGTGGGCGGCCCTCCTACGAGCAGTACTTC. The encoded protein is CASSGRPSYEQYF.

This clone appeared a single time. The identical CDR3 is also encoded by other nucleotide sequences in the sample. V is TRBV9 and J is TRBJ2-1; D gene uncertain. The CDR3 spans 13 residues. Germline CDR1 is SGDLS and CDR2 is YYNGEE. Trimming stripped 0 bases from V and 4 bases from J, with 5 bases between. The CDR3: CASSVAAYNEQFF. The CDR3 region has the DNA TGTGCCAGCAGCGTAGCCGCTTACAATGAGCAGTTCTTC.

This clone was seen only once. The rearrangement uses TRBV19 and TRBJ2-2; D is tentatively TRBD1 or TRBD2 (5 bases each). Trimming removed 3 bases from V and 9 bases from J, with 14 bases in between. There are 14 residues in the CDR3. Germline lookup yields CDR1 LNHDA and CDR2 SQIVND (reference sequence). The chain's CDR3 is CASSMYRGDRELFF. The CDR3, as DNA: TGTGCCAGTAGTATGTATAGGGGAGATCGGGAGCTGTTTTTT.

The V and J genes are TRBV30 and TRBJ2-7; 7 nucleotides match TRBD1. The ends lost 1 base at V and 0 bases at J; junction bases unmatched: 6. Per germline, CDR1 GTSNPN and CDR2 SVGIG (reference sequence). The CDR3 runs to 15 residues. The CDR3 is CAWSGPRDSSYEQYF. CDR3 DNA: TGTGCCTGGAGTGGACCCCGGGACAGCTCCTACGAGCAGTACTTC.

This rearrangement joins TRBV5-8 to TRBJ2-7; D possibly corresponds to TRBD2 (5 bases). The length of the CDR3 is 14 residues. The V and J ends lost 3 bases and 2 bases respectively, with 12 bases between them. The germline CDR1 and CDR2 sequences are SGHTS and YDEGEE. The CDR3: CASSWSRGPYEQYF. In nucleotides, the CDR3 is TGTGCCAGCAGCTGGAGTAGAGGGCCCTACGAGCAGTACTTC.

The rearrangement uses TRBV4-1 and TRBJ2-3; possibly TRBD2 for D (5 bases). The CDR3 is made up of 16 amino acids. V lost 0 bases, J lost 1 base, and 11 bases lay in between. CDR1 MGHRA and CDR2 YSYEKL come from the germline V gene. For the CDR3, the DNA is TGCGCCAGCAGCCAAGAGGCGGGCTGGGGCACAGATACGCAGTATTTT. This translates into CASSQEAGWGTDTQYF.

The V call is TRBV4-1, the J call TRBJ2-3, with D possibly being TRBD1 (5 bases). Trimming left V 1 base short and J 4 bases short, with 12 bases between. Germline CDR1 is MGHRA and CDR2 is YSYEKL. This CDR3 comprises 15 residues. CDR3 amino acids: CASSQGPRTPDTQYF. DNA for the CDR3: TGCGCCAGCAGCCAAGGCCCTCGGACACCAGATACGCAGTATTTT.

The chain has TRBV2 and TRBJ1-2; D unclear. The V end lost 4 bases, the J end lost 1 base, and 13 bases lay between the germline ends. The CDR3 is 15 residues long. Germline V gives CDR1 SNHLY, CDR2 FYNNEI. This CDR3 reads CASSVGQDINYGYTF. In DNA form, the CDR3 reads TGTGCCAGCAGTGTTGGGCAGGATATTAACTATGGCTACACCTTC. Looking up the rest from reference TRBV2 and TRBJ1-2 gives the full variable domain: EPEVTQTPSHQVTQMGQEVILRCVPISNHLYFYWYRQILGQKVEFLVSFYNNEISEKSEIFDDQFSVERPDGSNFTLKIRSTKLEDSAMYFCASSVGQDINYGYTFGSGTRLTVV.

Comments on this clone: Other DNA sequences from this sample encode an identical CDR3 as well. The V gene is TRBV7-9, the J gene TRBJ2-7; 7 nucleotides line up with TRBD1. CDR3 length equals 14 residues. V was clipped by 4 bases and J by 2 bases; unmatched bases: 5. Germline V gene lookup returns CDR1 SEHNR and CDR2 FQNEAQ (reference sequence). The CDR3 DNA follows: TGTGCCAGCAGCTCCCGGACAGGAACCTACGAGCAGTACTTC. Its protein is CASSSRTGTYEQYF.

This chain joins TRBV5-5 and TRBJ2-3; D is unresolved. Trimming cost V 1 base and J 6 bases, with 12 bases left between them. Germline CDR1 is SGHKS and CDR2 is YYEKEE (reference sequence). The CDR3 loop spans 14 amino acids. The CDR3 protein is CASSLLLAGDTQYF. As DNA, the CDR3 is TGTGCCAGCAGCTTGTTGTTAGCCGGGGATACGCAGTATTTT.

V is TRBV19 and J is TRBJ2-4, with D uncertain. The germline CDR1 and CDR2 sequences are LNHDA and SQIVND (reference sequence). Trimming removed 8 bases at V and 3 bases at J, with 11 bases between. CDR3 length: 13 residues. CDR3 sequence reads: CASRKRGKNIQYF. Written as DNA, the CDR3 is TGTGCCAGTCGCAAGCGTGGCAAAAACATTCAGTACTTC. The entire variable domain, with the rest obtained from reference TRBV19 and TRBJ2-4, is as follows: DGGITQSPKYLFRKEGQNVTLSCEQNLNHDAMYWYRQDPGQGLRLIYYSQIVNDFQKGDIAEGYSVSREKKESFPLTVTSAQKNPTAFYLCASRKRGKNIQYFGAGTRLSVL.

The rearrangement uses TRBV6-6 and TRBJ2-3; TRBD1 matches at 7 bases. The CDR3 contains 16 residues. The junction had 3 bases not matched to a gene; V was cut back by 0 bases and J by 0 bases. Germline CDR1 reads MNHNY; CDR2 reads SVGAGI (reference sequence). The CDR3 DNA is TGTGCCAGCAGTTACTCGAGACAGGGCAGCACAGATACGCAGTATTTT. Translating it yields CASSYSRQGSTDTQYF.

J is TRBJ2-7 and V is TRBV4-1, with TRBD2 matching 8 bases. CDR1 MGHRA and CDR2 YSYEKL come from the germline V gene. The CDR3 sequence is 17 residues long. V was clipped by 5 bases and J by 4 bases; unmatched bases: 16. CDR3 nucleotide sequence: TGCGCCAGCAGCTCCAGGGGTGCGGGAGGAGGGGTATACGAGCAGTACTTC. This sequence encodes CASSSRGAGGGVYEQYF.

The table lists this clone with a few counts. V usage is TRBV6-6 and J usage is TRBJ1-1, with no clear D. Trimming cost V 7 bases and J 5 bases, with 11 bases left between them. Germline V gene data show CDR1 as MNHNY and CDR2 as SVGAGI (reference sequence). The length of the CDR3 is 12 residues. Here the CDR3 reads CASNEVSTEAFF. The CDR3 DNA reads TGTGCCAGCAATGAGGTTTCGACTGAAGCTTTCTTT.

DNA of the CDR3: TGTGCCAGCAGCCTCTTACGGGCGGGGAACGGCTACACCTTC. Translation: CASSLLRAGNGYTF. The V and J genes are TRBV5-8 and TRBJ1-2, with D uncertain. From germline, CDR1 is SGHTS and CDR2 YDEGEE. This CDR3 comprises 14 residues. V dropped 4 bases and J dropped 8 bases, with 18 bases sitting between them. Full variable domain (rest looked up from reference TRBV5-8 and TRBJ1-2): EAGVTQSPTHLIKTRGQQATLRCSPISGHTSVYWYQQALGLGLQFLLWYDEGEERNRGNFPPRFSGRQFPNYSSELNVNALELEDSALYLCASSLLRAGNGYTFGSGTRLTVV.

V and J are TRBV9 and TRBJ2-1; 9 bases map to TRBD1. The CDR3 covers 15 residues. Germline V gives CDR1 SGDLS, CDR2 YYNGEE. The V segment lost 0 bases and the J segment 8 bases; nucleotides outside the gene matches: 6. In DNA form, the CDR3 reads TGTGCCAGCAGCGTAGGACAGGGGGTAGGCGATGAGCAGTTCTTC. Encoded protein: CASSVGQGVGDEQFF.

The chain has TRBV6-1 and TRBJ1-5; no clear D gene. V dropped 2 bases and J dropped 6 bases, with 5 bases sitting between them. Germline V gene sequence: CDR1 MNHNS, CDR2 SASEGT. CDR3 size: 12 residues. CDR3 residues: CASSEKSQPQHF. The CDR3 DNA sequence: TGTGCCAGCAGTGAAAAGAGTCAGCCCCAGCATTTT.

The rearrangement links TRBV7-6 to TRBJ2-1; TRBD2 agrees at 7 bases. The CDR3 contains 18 residues. Germline CDR1 reads SGHVS; CDR2 reads FNYEAQ. The V segment lost 4 bases and the J segment 0 bases; nucleotides outside the gene matches: 12. The DNA of the CDR3 is TGTGCCAGCAGCTCCCTCCTAGCGGAGGGAACCTCCTACAATGAGCAGTTCTTC. Encoded protein: CASSSLLAEGTSYNEQFF.

The rearrangement joins TRBV28 to TRBJ2-7, with D unclear. In germline, CDR1 is MDHEN, CDR2 SYDVKM. Deletions cut 8 bases from V and 3 bases from J, with 14 bases between. The CDR3 has 13 amino acids. CDR3: CASLFSEGYEQYF. In DNA form, the CDR3 reads TGTGCCAGCTTGTTTTCAGAAGGCTACGAGCAGTACTTC.

This chain connects TRBV12-5 to TRBJ2-1; 7 bases match TRBD2. V lost 9 bases to trimming and J lost 7 bases; unmatched junction nucleotides: 12. CDR1 LGHNT and CDR2 FRNRAP come from the germline V gene. The length of the CDR3 is 14 residues. The CDR3 DNA reads as TGTGCTAGCCGGGGGGAGGGAGGTCGAAATGAGCAGTTCTTC. It encodes CASRGEGGRNEQFF.

The chain recombines TRBV27 with TRBJ1-2; no firm D call. Germline assignment: CDR1 MNHEY and CDR2 SMNVEV (reference sequence). The CDR3 length is 13 residues. V lost 4 bases to trimming and J lost 3 bases, with 9 bases between them. The CDR3 loop is CASSYAGDYGYTF. The DNA of the CDR3 is TGTGCCAGCAGTTACGCCGGGGACTATGGCTACACCTTC.

This chain links TRBV7-6 with TRBJ2-2; D remains ambiguous. V was cut by 5 bases and J by 1 base, with 8 bases left in between. Germline loops: CDR1 SGHVS, CDR2 FNYEAQ. The CDR3 has 14 residues. This chain's CDR3 is CASSPVRNTGELFF. Here the CDR3 DNA reads TGTGCCAGCAGCCCGGTGCGGAACACCGGGGAGCTGTTTTTT.

The chain joins TRBV28 to TRBJ2-3, with no clear D. V shed 1 base and J shed 1 base, with 9 bases lying between them. The CDR3 extends over 15 amino acids. Germline CDR1 and CDR2: MDHEN and SYDVKM. The CDR3: CASSLYGLRTDTQYF. In DNA form, the CDR3 reads TGTGCCAGCAGTTTATATGGCCTCCGCACAGATACGCAGTATTTT.

J is TRBJ2-2 and V is TRBV27; 7 nucleotides match TRBD2. Germline CDR1 and CDR2: MNHEY and SMNVEV (reference sequence). The CDR3 is 15 residues long. V was pared by 9 bases and J by 6 bases, with 13 bases of the junction left unmatched. The DNA of the CDR3 is TGTGCCAGTTCCGCGGGAGCAGGGTCCGCCGGGGAGCTGTTTTTT. Translation gives CASSAGAGSAGELFF.

This chain uses TRBV9 with TRBJ2-7, with 8 bases fitting TRBD2. V was pared by 4 bases and J by 7 bases, with 10 bases of the junction left unmatched. This CDR3 contains 14 residues. Germline CDR1 SGDLS, CDR2 YYNGEE. The CDR3 sequence is CASSKAGEVWEQYF. CDR3 DNA sequence: TGTGCCAGCAGCAAAGCGGGAGAGGTCTGGGAGCAGTACTTC.